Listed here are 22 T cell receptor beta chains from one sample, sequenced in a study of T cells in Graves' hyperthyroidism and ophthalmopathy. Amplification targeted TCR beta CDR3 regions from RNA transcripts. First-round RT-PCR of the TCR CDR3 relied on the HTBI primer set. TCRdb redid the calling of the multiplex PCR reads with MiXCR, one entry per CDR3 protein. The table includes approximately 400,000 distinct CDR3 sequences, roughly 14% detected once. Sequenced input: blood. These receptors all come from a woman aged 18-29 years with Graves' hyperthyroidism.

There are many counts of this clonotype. CDR3 region: CASTPGASQQPQHF. The CDR3 nucleotides read TGTGCCAGCACCCCGGGGGCCAGTCAACAGCCCCAGCATTTT. This chain connects TRBV6-1 to TRBJ1-5; D is perhaps TRBD1 (6 bases). Germline CDR1 reads MNHNS; CDR2 reads SASEGT. Trimming removed 7 bases from V and 7 bases from J, with 17 bases in between. The CDR3 is 14 residues long.

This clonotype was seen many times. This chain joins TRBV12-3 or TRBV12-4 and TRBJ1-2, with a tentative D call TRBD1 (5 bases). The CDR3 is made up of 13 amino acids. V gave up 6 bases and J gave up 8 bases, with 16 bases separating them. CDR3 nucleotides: TGTGCCAGCAGCTATGACAGTTATTACGGCTACACCTTC. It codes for CASSYDSYYGYTF.

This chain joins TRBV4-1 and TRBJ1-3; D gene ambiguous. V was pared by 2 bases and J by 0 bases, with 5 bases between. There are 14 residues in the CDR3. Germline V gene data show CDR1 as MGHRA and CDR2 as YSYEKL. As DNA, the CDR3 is TGCGCCAGCAGCCAAACAAGCTCTGGAAACACCATATATTTT. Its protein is CASSQTSSGNTIYF.

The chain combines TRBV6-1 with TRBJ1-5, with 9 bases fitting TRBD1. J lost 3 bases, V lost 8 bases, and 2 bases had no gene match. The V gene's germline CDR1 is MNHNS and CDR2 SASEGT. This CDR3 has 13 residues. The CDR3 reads CASGTGYNQPQHF. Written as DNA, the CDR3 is TGTGCCAGCGGGACAGGGTACAATCAGCCCCAGCATTTT.

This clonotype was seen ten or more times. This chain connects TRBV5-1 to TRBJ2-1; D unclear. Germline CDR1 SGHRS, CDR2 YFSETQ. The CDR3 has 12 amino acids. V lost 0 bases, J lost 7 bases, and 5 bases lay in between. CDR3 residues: CASSLVRNEQFF. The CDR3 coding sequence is TGCGCCAGCAGCTTGGTGAGGAATGAGCAGTTCTTC.

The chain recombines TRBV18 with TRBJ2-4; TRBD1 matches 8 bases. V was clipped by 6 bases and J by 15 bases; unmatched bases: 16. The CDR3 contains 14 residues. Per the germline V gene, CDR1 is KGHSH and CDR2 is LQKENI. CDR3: CASSTGTGPWPLYF. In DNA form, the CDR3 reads TGTGCCAGCTCGACCGGGACAGGTCCATGGCCTCTGTACTTC.

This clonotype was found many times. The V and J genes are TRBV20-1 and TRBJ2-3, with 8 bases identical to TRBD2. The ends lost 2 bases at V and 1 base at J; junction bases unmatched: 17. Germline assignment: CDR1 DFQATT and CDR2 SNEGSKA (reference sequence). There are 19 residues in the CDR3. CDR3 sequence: CSARPTGGEGPIRTDTQYF. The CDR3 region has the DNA TGCAGTGCTAGACCAACGGGAGGGGAGGGACCCATACGCACAGATACGCAGTATTTT.

CDR3 sequence: CSAAQGAYEQYF. The CDR3 bases are TGCAGTGCCGCACAGGGGGCTTACGAGCAGTACTTC. The chain joins TRBV20-1 to TRBJ2-7; TRBD1 matches at 9 bases. Germline V gene sequence: CDR1 DFQATT, CDR2 SNEGSKA (reference sequence). There are 12 residues in the CDR3. V gave up 6 bases and J gave up 4 bases; unmatched junction bases: 4.

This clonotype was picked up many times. The CDR3 DNA is TGTGCCAGCAGCGTAAGGGGGCGCGACACAGATACGCAGTATTTT. It specifies CASSVRGRDTDTQYF. This chain joins TRBV9 and TRBJ2-3, with 7 bases aligning to TRBD1. Germline V gene sequence: CDR1 SGDLS, CDR2 YYNGEE. This CDR3 region has 15 residues. V shed 1 base and J 2 bases; nucleotides not matched to a gene: 4.

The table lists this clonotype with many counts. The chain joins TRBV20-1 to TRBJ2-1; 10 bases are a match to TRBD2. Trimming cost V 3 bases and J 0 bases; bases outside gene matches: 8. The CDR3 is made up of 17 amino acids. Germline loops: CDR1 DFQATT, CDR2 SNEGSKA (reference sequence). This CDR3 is CSASIAGGLSSYNEQFF. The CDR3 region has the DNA TGCAGTGCTAGTATAGCGGGGGGACTAAGCTCCTACAATGAGCAGTTCTTC.

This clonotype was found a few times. The CDR3 loop reads CASSVAEGAPGYEQYF. In DNA, the CDR3 is TGTGCCAGCAGCGTAGCTGAGGGGGCCCCCGGATACGAGCAGTACTTC. This chain joins TRBV9 and TRBJ2-7, with 7 bases that match TRBD1. This CDR3 has 16 residues. With 0 bases clipped from V and 4 bases from J, the junction kept 10 bases outside the gene matches. CDR1 and CDR2 (germline): SGDLS, YYNGEE.

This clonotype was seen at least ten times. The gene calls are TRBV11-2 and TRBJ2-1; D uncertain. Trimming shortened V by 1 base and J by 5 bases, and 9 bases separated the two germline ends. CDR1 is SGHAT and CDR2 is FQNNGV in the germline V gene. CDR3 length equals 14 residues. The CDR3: CASSLGMVHNEQFF. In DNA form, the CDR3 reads TGTGCCAGCAGCTTAGGGATGGTGCACAATGAGCAGTTCTTC.

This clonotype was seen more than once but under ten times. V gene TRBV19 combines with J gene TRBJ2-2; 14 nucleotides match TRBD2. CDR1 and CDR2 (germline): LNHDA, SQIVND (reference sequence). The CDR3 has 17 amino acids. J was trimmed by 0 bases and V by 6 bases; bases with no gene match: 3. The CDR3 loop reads CASSRTSGRSNTGELFF. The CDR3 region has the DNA TGTGCCAGTAGCAGGACTAGCGGGAGGTCGAACACCGGGGAGCTGTTTTTT. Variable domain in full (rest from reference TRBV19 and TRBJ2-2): DGGITQSPKYLFRKEGQNVTLSCEQNLNHDAMYWYRQDPGQGLRLIYYSQIVNDFQKGDIAEGYSVSREKKESFPLTVTSAQKNPTAFYLCASSRTSGRSNTGELFFGEGSRLTVL.

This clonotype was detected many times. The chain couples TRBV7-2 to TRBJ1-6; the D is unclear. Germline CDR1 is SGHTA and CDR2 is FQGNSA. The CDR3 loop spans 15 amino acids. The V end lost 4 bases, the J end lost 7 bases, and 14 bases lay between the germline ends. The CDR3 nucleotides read TGTGCCAGCAGCTCGTGGGCCGAAGAGAATTCACCCCTCCACTTT. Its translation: CASSSWAEENSPLHF.

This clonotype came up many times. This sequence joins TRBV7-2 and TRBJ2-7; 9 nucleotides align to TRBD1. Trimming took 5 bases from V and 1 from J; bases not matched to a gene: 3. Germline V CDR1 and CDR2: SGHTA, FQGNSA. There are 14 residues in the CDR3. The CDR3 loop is CASSADRGSYEQYF. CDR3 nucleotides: TGTGCCAGCAGCGCGGACAGGGGATCCTACGAGCAGTACTTC.

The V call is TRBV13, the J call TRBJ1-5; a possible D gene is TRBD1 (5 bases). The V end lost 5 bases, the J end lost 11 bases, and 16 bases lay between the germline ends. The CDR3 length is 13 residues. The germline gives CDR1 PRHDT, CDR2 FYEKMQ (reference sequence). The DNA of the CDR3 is TGTGCCAGCAGCCCCGGGCCGCGGGGGGCCCAGCATTTT. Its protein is CASSPGPRGAQHF.

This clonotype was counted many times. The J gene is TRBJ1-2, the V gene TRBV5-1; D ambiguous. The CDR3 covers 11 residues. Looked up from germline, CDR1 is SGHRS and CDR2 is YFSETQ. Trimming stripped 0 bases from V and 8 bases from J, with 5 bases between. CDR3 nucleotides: TGCGCCAGCAGCTTGGGGTCGGGCTACACCTTC. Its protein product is CASSLGSGYTF.

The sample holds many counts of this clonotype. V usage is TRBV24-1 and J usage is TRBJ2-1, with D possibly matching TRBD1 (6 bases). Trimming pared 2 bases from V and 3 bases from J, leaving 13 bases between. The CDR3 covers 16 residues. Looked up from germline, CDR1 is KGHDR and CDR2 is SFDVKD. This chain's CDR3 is CATSDCYREVYNEQFF. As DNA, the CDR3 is TGTGCCACCAGTGATTGTTACAGGGAAGTCTACAATGAGCAGTTCTTC.

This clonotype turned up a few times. The CDR3 spells CASSGYPGGPTPDTQYF. The CDR3 DNA is TGTGCCAGCTCAGGGTACCCAGGGGGCCCGACCCCAGATACGCAGTATTTT. The V and J genes are TRBV28 and TRBJ2-3; 8 bases are a match to TRBD1. The germline V gene has CDR1 MDHEN and CDR2 SYDVKM. The CDR3 totals 17 residues. V gave up 8 bases and J gave up 4 bases; unmatched junction bases: 17.

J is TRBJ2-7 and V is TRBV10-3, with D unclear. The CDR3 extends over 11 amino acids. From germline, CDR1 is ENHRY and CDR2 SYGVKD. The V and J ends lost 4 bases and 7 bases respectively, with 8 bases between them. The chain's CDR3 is CAISGTPEQYF. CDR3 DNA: TGTGCCATCAGTGGCACGCCGGAGCAGTACTTC.

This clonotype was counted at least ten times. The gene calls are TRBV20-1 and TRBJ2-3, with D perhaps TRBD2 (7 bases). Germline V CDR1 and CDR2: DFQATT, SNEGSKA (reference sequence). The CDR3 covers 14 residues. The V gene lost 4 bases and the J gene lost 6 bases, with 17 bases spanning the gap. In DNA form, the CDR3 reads TGCAGTGCTAACGCTGGGGGGGCGGGGGATACGCAGTATTTT. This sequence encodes CSANAGGAGDTQYF.

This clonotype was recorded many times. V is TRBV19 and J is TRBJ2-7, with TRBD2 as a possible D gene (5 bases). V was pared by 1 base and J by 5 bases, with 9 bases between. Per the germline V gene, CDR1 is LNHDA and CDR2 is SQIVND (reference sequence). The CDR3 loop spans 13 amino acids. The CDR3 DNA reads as TGTGCCAGTAGTATAGCTTCGGGAAACGAGCAGTACTTC. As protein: CASSIASGNEQYF.